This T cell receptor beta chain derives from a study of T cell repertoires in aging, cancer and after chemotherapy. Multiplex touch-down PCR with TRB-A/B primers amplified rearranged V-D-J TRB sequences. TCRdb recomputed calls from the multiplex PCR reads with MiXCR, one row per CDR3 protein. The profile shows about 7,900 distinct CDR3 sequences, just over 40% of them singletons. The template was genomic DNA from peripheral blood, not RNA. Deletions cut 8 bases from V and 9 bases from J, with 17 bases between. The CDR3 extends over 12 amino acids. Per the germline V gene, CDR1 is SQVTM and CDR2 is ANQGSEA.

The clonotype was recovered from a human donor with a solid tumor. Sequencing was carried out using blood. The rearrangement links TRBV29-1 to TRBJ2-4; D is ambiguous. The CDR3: CSPYLILGIQYF. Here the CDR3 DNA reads TGCAGCCCATATCTCATCTTGGGCATTCAGTACTTC.